This T cell receptor beta chain was sequenced during a study of identical twins. TCRdb itself ran the 5' RACE reads through MiXCR, one entry per CDR3 protein. The sample holds 420,000 or so distinct CDR3 sequences, about 18% seen once. This clonotype came up a few times. The V gene's germline CDR1 is LNHDA and CDR2 SQIVND (reference sequence). Trimming cost V 7 bases and J 5 bases, with 15 bases left between them. CDR3 length: 14 residues. Sequenced material: naive T cells sorted from blood. This receptor was obtained from a man aged 45-60 years in good health. The chain recombines TRBV19 with TRBJ2-1, with a tentative D call TRBD2 (6 bases). CDR3: CASTREAFHNEQFF. Written as DNA, the CDR3 is TGTGCCAGTACGCGGGAAGCCTTCCACAATGAGCAGTTCTTC.